These T cell receptor beta chains were read from a single sample in a study of blood T cell repertoires in COVID-19. Sequencing used immunoSEQ multiplex PCR; TCRdb keeps in-frame clones, though not all of them. The repertoire holds some 200,000 clones, with more than 80% as singletons. Material for sequencing was peripheral blood. These receptors were taken from an elderly woman with COVID-19, enrolled during active disease. Both conserved end residues are part of each CDR3. Each record gives: V gene, J gene, D gene, clone size, CDR3 DNA, CDR3 protein. A D gene is named only where the DNA matches it firmly. Some rows mark clone size as missing; the rest say once, few, many or name a class of expanded clone.

v_call: TRBV5-1
j_call: TRBJ2-7
d_call: TRBD1
clone_size: .
cdr3_nt: TGCGCCAGCAGCTCCCGACAGGGGGCTATCTACGAGCAGTACTTC
cdr3_aa: CASSSRQGAIYEQYF

v_call: TRBV15
j_call: TRBJ1-1
d_call: .
clone_size: .
cdr3_nt: TGTGCCACCAGCAGACAGGGGGAAGCTTTCTTT
cdr3_aa: CATSRQGEAFF

v_call: TRBV3-1/TRBV3-2
j_call: TRBJ2-7
d_call: TRBD1
clone_size: few
cdr3_nt: TGTGCCAGCAGCCAAGGACAGGGGGACGAGCAGTACTTC
cdr3_aa: CASSQGQGDEQYF

v_call: TRBV19
j_call: TRBJ2-5
d_call: TRBD2
clone_size: .
cdr3_nt: TGTGCCTCTTCCGATAGCGGGGGAACGGAGACCCAGTACTTC
cdr3_aa: CASSDSGGTETQYF

v_call: TRBV28
j_call: TRBJ1-2
d_call: .
clone_size: .
cdr3_nt: TGTGCCAGCAGTTTAACCAGGGTTGGCTACACCTTC
cdr3_aa: CASSLTRVGYTF

v_call: TRBV5-6
j_call: TRBJ2-3
d_call: TRBD1
clone_size: .
cdr3_nt: TGTGCCAGCAGCTGGACGACAGGGCCCTTTACAGATACGCAGTATTTT
cdr3_aa: CASSWTTGPFTDTQYF

v_call: TRBV3-1/TRBV3-2
j_call: TRBJ1-2
d_call: TRBD1
clone_size: .
cdr3_nt: TGTGCCAGCAGTCTCCGGGACAGGGCTACGACCTTC
cdr3_aa: CASSLRDRATTF

v_call: TRBV28
j_call: TRBJ1-5
d_call: TRBD1
clone_size: .
cdr3_nt: TGTGCCAGCACCCCGGGACAGGGAAATCAGCCCCAGCATTTT
cdr3_aa: CASTPGQGNQPQHF

v_call: TRBV27
j_call: TRBJ1-2
d_call: TRBD1
clone_size: .
cdr3_nt: TGTGCCAGCAGTCCGCCCAGACGGACAGGGGGAGAATCTAACTATGGCTACACCTTC
cdr3_aa: CASSPPRRTGGESNYGYTF

v_call: TRBV7-2
j_call: TRBJ1-6
d_call: .
clone_size: .
cdr3_nt: TGTGCCAGCAGCCCCGGCTCCTATAATTCACCCCTCCACTTT
cdr3_aa: CASSPGSYNSPLHF

v_call: TRBV9
j_call: TRBJ2-2
d_call: .
clone_size: .
cdr3_nt: TGTGCCAGCAGCGTACTGGAGCGAGACACCGGGGAGCTGTTTTTT
cdr3_aa: CASSVLERDTGELFF

v_call: TRBV6-1
j_call: TRBJ1-2
d_call: .
clone_size: .
cdr3_nt: TGTGCCAGCAGTGAAGGGGCAGACTATGGCTACACCTTC
cdr3_aa: CASSEGADYGYTF

v_call: TRBV6-2/TRBV6-3
j_call: TRBJ1-5
d_call: .
clone_size: .
cdr3_nt: TGTGCCAGCAGTCGAAGGCGGCAGCCCCAGCATTTT
cdr3_aa: CASSRRRQPQHF

v_call: TRBV5-1
j_call: TRBJ2-1
d_call: .
clone_size: .
cdr3_nt: TGCGCCAGCAGCCCGGCACAGGGCGAGCAGTTCTTC
cdr3_aa: CASSPAQGEQFF

v_call: TRBV2
j_call: TRBJ1-2
d_call: .
clone_size: .
cdr3_nt: TGTGCCAGCGGAGTGGGGCTAAGCGGCTACACCTTC
cdr3_aa: CASGVGLSGYTF

v_call: TRBV27
j_call: TRBJ1-2
d_call: .
clone_size: .
cdr3_nt: TGTGCCAGCAGCCAGGGGCCCCCTAACTATGGCTACACCTTC
cdr3_aa: CASSQGPPNYGYTF

v_call: TRBV5-1
j_call: TRBJ2-2
d_call: TRBD1
clone_size: .
cdr3_nt: TGCGCCAGCAGCTTGGAGGGACAGGGAGGGGAGCTGTTTTTT
cdr3_aa: CASSLEGQGGELFF

v_call: TRBV6-5
j_call: TRBJ1-2
d_call: .
clone_size: once
cdr3_nt: TGTGCCAGCAGCCTCGGGGGAGCGGGTGGCTACACCTTC
cdr3_aa: CASSLGGAGGYTF

v_call: TRBV5-1
j_call: TRBJ2-7
d_call: TRBD1
clone_size: .
cdr3_nt: TGCGCCAGCAGCTTCGGGTCTGACAGGGGTTCCTACGAGCAGTACTTC
cdr3_aa: CASSFGSDRGSYEQYF

v_call: TRBV2
j_call: TRBJ2-1
d_call: TRBD2
clone_size: many
cdr3_nt: TGTGCCAGCGCTAGCGGGGGTTACAATGAGCAGTTCTTC
cdr3_aa: CASASGGYNEQFF

v_call: TRBV9
j_call: TRBJ2-1
d_call: TRBD2
clone_size: once
cdr3_nt: TGTGCCAGCAGCGTAGGTACTAGCGGGGGCAATGAGCAGTTCTTC
cdr3_aa: CASSVGTSGGNEQFF

v_call: TRBV2
j_call: TRBJ2-4
d_call: .
clone_size: once
cdr3_nt: TGTGCCAGCAGAAGACAGGTAGCCAAAAACATTCAGTACTTC
cdr3_aa: CASRRQVAKNIQYF

v_call: TRBV9
j_call: TRBJ1-5
d_call: .
clone_size: .
cdr3_nt: TGTGCCAGCAGCGTAGATCCCCGGGAGGGACAGCCCCAGCATTTT
cdr3_aa: CASSVDPREGQPQHF

v_call: TRBV7-3
j_call: TRBJ2-1
d_call: .
clone_size: .
cdr3_nt: TGTGCCAGCAGCTTAAGGGGGCACAGCTCCTACAATGAGCAGTTCTTC
cdr3_aa: CASSLRGHSSYNEQFF